Below are 3 T cell receptor beta chains sequenced from a single sample in a study of blood T cell repertoires in COVID-19. Some clones are missing from TCRdb's copy, which holds only in-frame ones; the method was immunoSEQ multiplex PCR. Among around 270,000 clones, 75% to 90% were seen once, and the ten largest hold 2.5% to 3.5%. The source material was PBMCs or T cells enriched from blood (not recorded which). These receptor sequences come from a middle-aged woman who had been exposed to COVID-19.

The V gene is TRBV7-6, the J gene TRBJ2-5, with 10 bases lining up with TRBD1. CDR3 length: 14 amino acids. Germline V gives CDR1 SGHVS, CDR2 FNYEAQ. V was pared by 5 bases and J by 4 bases, with 4 bases of the junction left unmatched. CDR3 nucleotides: TGTGCCAGCAGCCCGACAGGGGGCCGAGAGACCCAGTACTTC. This encodes CASSPTGGRETQYF.

This clone was recorded only once. The chain joins TRBV6-2 or TRBV6-3 to TRBJ2-7; no reliable D call. CDR3 length: 14 residues. The V end was cut by 5 bases, the J end by 1 base, with 12 bases between. The germline CDR1 and CDR2 sequences are MNHEY and SVGEGT. CDR3 in amino acids: CASSRESRSYEQYF. CDR3 in DNA: TGTGCCAGCAGTCGCGAAAGCCGTTCCTACGAGCAGTACTTC.

V and J are TRBV19 and TRBJ1-1; no clear D. V was clipped by 5 bases and J by 1 base, with 14 bases between them. The CDR3 contains 15 residues. Germline CDR1 and CDR2: LNHDA and SQIVND (reference sequence). Here the CDR3 reads CASSSTGSSNTEAFF. The CDR3 DNA reads as TGTGCCAGTAGTTCCACGGGATCCTCGAACACTGAAGCTTTCTTT.